This passage covers 7 T cell receptor beta chains from one sample sequenced in a study of T cell changes during pregnancy in multiple sclerosis. Sequencing was performed with immunoSEQ multiplex PCR; in TCRdb, only in-frame clones are kept and a portion is missing. In the table there are roughly 50,000 clones, approximately 92% of which are singletons. The sample was CD4+ T cells from peripheral blood mononuclear cells, taken in the third trimester of pregnancy. Receptors were obtained from a female donor with multiple sclerosis, enrolled in a pregnancy study.

In DNA, the CDR3 is TGTGCCAGCAGTTCCCAGGACAGGGAAGAGACCCAGTACTTC. Residues: CASSSQDREETQYF. This rearrangement joins TRBV6-6 to TRBJ2-5, with 8 nucleotides matching TRBD1. Per the germline V gene, CDR1 is MNHNY and CDR2 is SVGAGI (reference sequence). CDR3 length: 14 amino acids. The V segment lost 4 bases and the J segment 3 bases; nucleotides outside the gene matches: 4.

The V call is TRBV7-8, the J call TRBJ2-1; TRBD2 agrees at 9 bases. The CDR3 covers 11 residues. V trimming: 5 bases; J trimming: 10 bases; junction bases outside the gene matches: 0. Germline CDR1 is SGHVS and CDR2 is FQNEAQ. The CDR3 reads CASSTSGEQFF. CDR3 coding DNA: TGTGCCAGCAGCACTAGCGGGGAGCAGTTCTTC.

J is TRBJ1-2 and V is TRBV6-6; 8 nucleotides line up with TRBD1. J gave up 4 bases and V 7 bases, and 8 bases lay outside the gene matches. Germline V gene sequence: CDR1 MNHNY, CDR2 SVGAGI (reference sequence). The CDR3 is made up of 14 amino acids. CDR3 amino acids: CASTPTQGAYGYTF. CDR3 coding DNA: TGTGCCAGCACACCCACCCAGGGGGCCTATGGCTACACCTTC.

The J gene is TRBJ2-7, the V gene TRBV29-1; D is unresolved. Per the germline V gene, CDR1 is SQVTM and CDR2 is ANQGSEA. The germline V and J ends were trimmed by 7 bases and 5 bases, with 12 bases remaining between them. This CDR3 is built from 11 residues. The DNA for the CDR3 is TGCAGCGCCCTGGGCTCGCACGAGCAGTACTTC. This sequence encodes CSALGSHEQYF.

The gene calls are TRBV21-1 and TRBJ1-5; the table's D call, TRBD1, has no DNA check behind it. TRBV21-1 is termed a pseudogene. The CDR3 spans 18 residues. The CDR3 DNA is TGTGCCAGCCAGACCGGGACAGGGGAAAAACTTAGCAATCAGCCCCAGCATTTT. This encodes CASQTGTGEKLSNQPQHF.

The chain carries TRBV6-1 and TRBJ2-7; D is perhaps TRBD1 (6 bases). Looked up from germline, CDR1 is MNHNS and CDR2 is SASEGT. Between the trimmed V and J ends, which lost 5 bases and 2 bases, there was a span of 16 bases. CDR3 length: 15 amino acids. CDR3 residues: CASSSRSGEPYEQYF. As DNA, the CDR3 is TGTGCCAGCAGTAGTAGGTCAGGGGAACCCTACGAGCAGTACTTC.

The rearrangement links TRBV6-5 to TRBJ1-3; 8 positions match TRBD1. CDR3 length equals 14 residues. The V gene end was trimmed by 5 bases and the J gene end by 2 bases; junction bases not matched to a gene: 2. The V gene's germline CDR1 is MNHEY and CDR2 SVGAGI. CDR3 region: CASSTGGAGNTIYF. Here the CDR3 DNA reads TGTGCCAGCAGTACAGGGGGGGCTGGAAACACCATATATTTT.